A selection of T cell receptor beta chains follows, all from one sample in a study of T cells in localized non-small cell lung cancer. Sequenced by immunoSEQ multiplex PCR; TCRdb stores in-frame clones only, minus some. The sample carries 35,000 to 40,000 clones, around nine tenths recorded once. Specimen: peripheral blood, collected before any cancer treatment. The receptors come from a female donor over 55 with stage I lung adenocarcinoma. Both conserved end residues are part of each CDR3. A D gene is named only where the DNA matches it firmly. A clone size is listed for some rows: how often the clone was seen (once, few, many), or a class if it is expanded.

clone size: -
J gene: TRBJ1-1
CDR3 length: 13
D gene: -
V gene: TRBV10-3
CDR3 DNA: TGTGCCTCAAGCGGGGGGGCAGGCACTGAAGCTTTCTTT
CDR3 protein: CASSGGAGTEAFF

clone size: -
J gene: TRBJ1-2
CDR3 length: 13
D gene: -
V gene: TRBV7-3
CDR3 DNA: TGTGCCAGCAGCCGCCGTACAAACTATGGCTACACCTTC
CDR3 protein: CASSRRTNYGYTF

clone size: -
J gene: TRBJ2-7
CDR3 length: 15
D gene: TRBD1
V gene: TRBV2
CDR3 DNA: TGTGCCAGCAGTGAAGGGACAGGGGGCCCCAACGAGCAGTACTTC
CDR3 protein: CASSEGTGGPNEQYF

clone size: once
J gene: TRBJ2-3
CDR3 length: 12
D gene: -
V gene: TRBV11-3
CDR3 DNA: TGTGCCAGCAGCTTAGTAGGAGATACGCAGTATTTT
CDR3 protein: CASSLVGDTQYF

clone size: -
J gene: TRBJ1-2
CDR3 length: 13
D gene: -
V gene: TRBV2
CDR3 DNA: TGTGCCAGCAACGTTGAGGTGGGCTATGGCTACACCTTC
CDR3 protein: CASNVEVGYGYTF

clone size: -
J gene: TRBJ1-3
CDR3 length: 16
D gene: -
V gene: TRBV4-1
CDR3 DNA: TGCGCCAGCAGCCTACCTCACAGGGACTCTGGAAACACCATATATTTT
CDR3 protein: CASSLPHRDSGNTIYF

clone size: -
J gene: TRBJ1-5
CDR3 length: 12
D gene: -
V gene: TRBV28
CDR3 DNA: TGTGCCAGCAGTTCGAGAAATCAGCCCCAGCATTTT
CDR3 protein: CASSSRNQPQHF

clone size: -
J gene: TRBJ2-1
CDR3 length: 11
D gene: -
V gene: TRBV20-1
CDR3 DNA: TGCAGTGCTAGTGCCCCCAATGAGCAGTTCTTC
CDR3 protein: CSASAPNEQFF

clone size: -
J gene: TRBJ2-5
CDR3 length: 16
D gene: TRBD1
V gene: TRBV6-5
CDR3 DNA: TGTGCCAGCAGTTCTTTCGGGGCAGGGGGAGAGGAGACCCAGTACTTC
CDR3 protein: CASSSFGAGGEETQYF

clone size: -
J gene: TRBJ1-6
CDR3 length: 15
D gene: TRBD1
V gene: TRBV5-4
CDR3 DNA: TGTGCCAGCAGCTTGTTACAGGGGCGAGGGTCACCCCTCCACTTT
CDR3 protein: CASSLLQGRGSPLHF

clone size: few
J gene: TRBJ2-3
CDR3 length: 13
D gene: -
V gene: TRBV9
CDR3 DNA: TGTGCCAGCAGCGTAGGGGGACGAGATACGCAGTATTTT
CDR3 protein: CASSVGGRDTQYF

clone size: -
J gene: TRBJ1-5
CDR3 length: 15
D gene: -
V gene: TRBV7-9
CDR3 DNA: TGTGCCAGCAGCTTAGGAGGGGTAGGGTTTCAGCCCCAGCATTTT
CDR3 protein: CASSLGGVGFQPQHF

clone size: once
J gene: TRBJ1-1
CDR3 length: 18
D gene: -
V gene: TRBV25-1
CDR3 DNA: TGTGCCAGCAGTGAATGGGGAAGGAGTGGGGGGCATGAGGGTGAAGCTTTCTTT
CDR3 protein: CASSEWGRSGGHEGEAFF

clone size: once
J gene: TRBJ2-3
CDR3 length: 13
D gene: -
V gene: TRBV7-6
CDR3 DNA: TGTGCCAGCAGCCTGATCCCAAGGGACCCACAGTATTTT
CDR3 protein: CASSLIPRDPQYF

clone size: -
J gene: TRBJ1-2
CDR3 length: 15
D gene: TRBD1
V gene: TRBV9
CDR3 DNA: TGTGCCAGCAGCGTAGGGGACAGCATTAACTATGGCTACACCTTC
CDR3 protein: CASSVGDSINYGYTF

clone size: -
J gene: TRBJ2-2
CDR3 length: 16
D gene: -
V gene: TRBV11-2
CDR3 DNA: TGTGCCAGCAGCTTAGCCCCGCGGCGGTTTACCGGGGAGCTGTTTTTT
CDR3 protein: CASSLAPRRFTGELFF

clone size: once
J gene: TRBJ1-6
CDR3 length: 14
D gene: -
V gene: TRBV19
CDR3 DNA: TGTGCCAGTAGGTGGGGCATTTATAATTCACCCCTCCACTTT
CDR3 protein: CASRWGIYNSPLHF

clone size: -
J gene: TRBJ2-5
CDR3 length: 13
D gene: TRBD1
V gene: TRBV6-1
CDR3 DNA: TGTGCCAGCAGCTGGACAGGGCAAGAGACCCAGTACTTC
CDR3 protein: CASSWTGQETQYF

clone size: -
J gene: TRBJ1-1
CDR3 length: 14
D gene: -
V gene: TRBV6-6
CDR3 DNA: TGTGCCAGCAGTTCTATGAGGGGGACCACTGAAGCTTTCTTT
CDR3 protein: CASSSMRGTTEAFF

clone size: -
J gene: TRBJ1-2
CDR3 length: 13
D gene: -
V gene: TRBV6-4
CDR3 DNA: TGTGCCAGCAGTATGTCGTTGGGAAAGGGCTACACCTTC
CDR3 protein: CASSMSLGKGYTF

clone size: -
J gene: TRBJ2-4
CDR3 length: 19
D gene: -
V gene: TRBV10-3
CDR3 DNA: TGTGCCATCGGTGATTGGAACTCCCGGGGGTCTTTAGCCAAAAACATTCAGTACTTC
CDR3 protein: CAIGDWNSRGSLAKNIQYF

clone size: once
J gene: TRBJ1-2
CDR3 length: 13
D gene: -
V gene: TRBV21-1
CDR3 DNA: TGTGCCAGCAGCCTAGACAGGGTTGGAGGCTACACCTTC
CDR3 protein: CASSLDRVGGYTF

clone size: few
J gene: TRBJ2-2
CDR3 length: 14
D gene: -
V gene: TRBV7-9
CDR3 DNA: TGTGCCAGCAGCTTTGGCACGAACACCGGGGAGCTGTTTTTT
CDR3 protein: CASSFGTNTGELFF

clone size: -
J gene: TRBJ2-2
CDR3 length: 19
D gene: TRBD1
V gene: TRBV7-9
CDR3 DNA: TGTGCCAGCAGCTACCAGACAGGGCGCGTTTACTACCCAAGCGGGGAGCTGTTTTTT
CDR3 protein: CASSYQTGRVYYPSGELFF

clone size: -
J gene: TRBJ1-5
CDR3 length: 17
D gene: TRBD1
V gene: TRBV28
CDR3 DNA: TGTGCCAGCAGTATACGGACAGGGGCCTATAGCAATCAGCCCCAGCATTTT
CDR3 protein: CASSIRTGAYSNQPQHF

clone size: -
J gene: TRBJ2-1
CDR3 length: 16
D gene: TRBD2
V gene: TRBV5-4
CDR3 DNA: TGTGCCAGCAGCACTAGCGGGGGTAAATGGGGCAATGAGCAGTTCTTC
CDR3 protein: CASSTSGGKWGNEQFF

clone size: -
J gene: TRBJ1-5
CDR3 length: 15
D gene: -
V gene: TRBV19
CDR3 DNA: TGTGCCAGTAAGGGCCACTCCTATAGCAATCAGCCCCAGCATTTT
CDR3 protein: CASKGHSYSNQPQHF

clone size: -
J gene: TRBJ1-1
CDR3 length: 14
D gene: -
V gene: TRBV9
CDR3 DNA: TGTGCCAGCAGCGTAGTCTCTGGGGGGACTGAAGCTTTCTTT
CDR3 protein: CASSVVSGGTEAFF

clone size: -
J gene: TRBJ1-2
CDR3 length: 14
D gene: -
V gene: TRBV5-1
CDR3 DNA: TGCGCCAGCAGCCCCCTAGATGAGTCCGGTGGCTACACCTTC
CDR3 protein: CASSPLDESGGYTF

clone size: -
J gene: TRBJ2-4
CDR3 length: 14
D gene: -
V gene: TRBV7-3
CDR3 DNA: TGTGCCAGCAGCTTACCGGGAACACAAAACATTCAGTACTTC
CDR3 protein: CASSLPGTQNIQYF

clone size: -
J gene: TRBJ1-4
CDR3 length: 12
D gene: -
V gene: TRBV19
CDR3 DNA: TGTGCCAGTAGTAGAGATAATGAAAAACTGTTTTTT
CDR3 protein: CASSRDNEKLFF

clone size: -
J gene: TRBJ1-1
CDR3 length: 13
D gene: -
V gene: TRBV4-2
CDR3 DNA: TGTGCCAGCAGCCAAGAATCGTACACTGAAGCTTTCTTT
CDR3 protein: CASSQESYTEAFF

clone size: -
J gene: TRBJ2-6
CDR3 length: 15
D gene: -
V gene: TRBV6-5
CDR3 DNA: TGTGCCAGCAGTTACGAGGGTTCTGGGGCCAACGTCCTGACTTTC
CDR3 protein: CASSYEGSGANVLTF

clone size: -
J gene: TRBJ2-1
CDR3 length: 15
D gene: -
V gene: TRBV5-1
CDR3 DNA: TGCGCCAGCAGCTTGGAAGGTCCTCCGATGGATGAGCAGTTCTTC
CDR3 protein: CASSLEGPPMDEQFF

clone size: -
J gene: TRBJ1-1
CDR3 length: 14
D gene: -
V gene: TRBV5-1
CDR3 DNA: TGCGCCAGCAGCTTGTCCGGTTTGAACACTGAAGCTTTCTTT
CDR3 protein: CASSLSGLNTEAFF

clone size: -
J gene: TRBJ2-2
CDR3 length: 15
D gene: TRBD2
V gene: TRBV19
CDR3 DNA: TGTGCCAGTAGATGGAGCGGGGGGAACACCGGGGAGCTGTTTTTT
CDR3 protein: CASRWSGGNTGELFF

clone size: -
J gene: TRBJ2-3
CDR3 length: 15
D gene: TRBD2
V gene: TRBV7-6
CDR3 DNA: TGTGCCAGCAGCTTCGGGCTAGCGGGGGCAGATACGCAGTATTTT
CDR3 protein: CASSFGLAGADTQYF

clone size: -
J gene: TRBJ2-1
CDR3 length: 14
D gene: -
V gene: TRBV5-1
CDR3 DNA: TGCGCCAGCAGCGAACAGAGCTCCTACAATGAGCAGTTCTTC
CDR3 protein: CASSEQSSYNEQFF

clone size: few
J gene: TRBJ2-7
CDR3 length: 14
D gene: -
V gene: TRBV7-8
CDR3 DNA: TGTGCCAGCAGCTTAGTGGGGGGGCCGTGGGAGCAGTACTTC
CDR3 protein: CASSLVGGPWEQYF

clone size: -
J gene: TRBJ1-1
CDR3 length: 17
D gene: -
V gene: TRBV7-2
CDR3 DNA: TGTGCCAGCAGCTTAAATAATTGGGGCAGAACAAACACTGAAGCTTTCTTT
CDR3 protein: CASSLNNWGRTNTEAFF

clone size: -
J gene: TRBJ2-7
CDR3 length: 13
D gene: -
V gene: TRBV28
CDR3 DNA: TGTGCCAGCAGTGGGGTGTTTTCCTACGAGCAGTACTTC
CDR3 protein: CASSGVFSYEQYF

clone size: -
J gene: TRBJ2-1
CDR3 length: 15
D gene: TRBD2
V gene: TRBV5-1
CDR3 DNA: TGCGCCAGCAGCTCGTCTGGACTAGCCAACAATGAGCAGTTCTTC
CDR3 protein: CASSSSGLANNEQFF

clone size: once
J gene: TRBJ1-1
CDR3 length: 13
D gene: -
V gene: TRBV6-1
CDR3 DNA: TGTGCCAGCAGTGGGAAAGGGAGAACTGAAGCTTTCTTT
CDR3 protein: CASSGKGRTEAFF

clone size: -
J gene: TRBJ1-5
CDR3 length: 10
D gene: -
V gene: TRBV30
CDR3 DNA: TGTGCCCAAGGACCTCAGCCCCAGCATTTT
CDR3 protein: CAQGPQPQHF

clone size: -
J gene: TRBJ2-1
CDR3 length: 17
D gene: TRBD2
V gene: TRBV9
CDR3 DNA: TGTGCCAGCAGCGCCCGGACTAGCCTACCCTCCTACAATGAGCAGTTCTTC
CDR3 protein: CASSARTSLPSYNEQFF

clone size: few
J gene: TRBJ2-3
CDR3 length: 13
D gene: -
V gene: TRBV7-3
CDR3 DNA: TGTGCCAGCAGCTTAAGTGGGCAGGGCCCGCAGTATTTT
CDR3 protein: CASSLSGQGPQYF

clone size: -
J gene: TRBJ2-1
CDR3 length: 13
D gene: -
V gene: TRBV5-1
CDR3 DNA: TGCGCCAGCAGCTCAACTCCGGAAGATGAGCAGTTCTTC
CDR3 protein: CASSSTPEDEQFF

clone size: -
J gene: TRBJ1-1
CDR3 length: 14
D gene: TRBD1
V gene: TRBV19
CDR3 DNA: TGTGCCAGTAGCCGGACAGGAGGTAACACTGAAGCTTTCTTT
CDR3 protein: CASSRTGGNTEAFF

clone size: -
J gene: TRBJ2-1
CDR3 length: 17
D gene: TRBD2
V gene: TRBV6-1
CDR3 DNA: TGTGCCAGCAGTGCCAATACCGGGGGGGCCCCCTACAATGAGCAGTTCTTC
CDR3 protein: CASSANTGGAPYNEQFF

clone size: -
J gene: TRBJ1-1
CDR3 length: 13
D gene: TRBD1
V gene: TRBV7-2
CDR3 DNA: TGTGCCAGCAGCTACGACAGGGGTACTGAAGCTTTCTTT
CDR3 protein: CASSYDRGTEAFF

clone size: -
J gene: TRBJ2-5
CDR3 length: 18
D gene: TRBD2
V gene: TRBV10-3
CDR3 DNA: TGTGCCATCAGTGCGGGGGTAGCGGGGGCGTTTAACCAAGAGACCCAGTACTTC
CDR3 protein: CAISAGVAGAFNQETQYF

clone size: -
J gene: TRBJ1-1
CDR3 length: 15
D gene: -
V gene: TRBV25-1
CDR3 DNA: TGTGCCAGCAGCGGCCATGGAGGAGGGTCCACTGAAGCTTTCTTT
CDR3 protein: CASSGHGGGSTEAFF

clone size: once
J gene: TRBJ1-1
CDR3 length: 12
D gene: -
V gene: TRBV10-3
CDR3 DNA: TGTGCCGTGCAGGGCGTGAACACTGAAGCTTTCTTT
CDR3 protein: CAVQGVNTEAFF

clone size: -
J gene: TRBJ1-1
CDR3 length: 10
D gene: -
V gene: TRBV20-1
CDR3 DNA: TGCAGTCCTGAGTACACTGAAGCTTTCTTT
CDR3 protein: CSPEYTEAFF

clone size: -
J gene: TRBJ2-2
CDR3 length: 15
D gene: TRBD2
V gene: TRBV7-2
CDR3 DNA: TGTGCCAGCAGCCCGACTAGCGGGGGGGCGAGGGAGCTGTTTTTT
CDR3 protein: CASSPTSGGARELFF